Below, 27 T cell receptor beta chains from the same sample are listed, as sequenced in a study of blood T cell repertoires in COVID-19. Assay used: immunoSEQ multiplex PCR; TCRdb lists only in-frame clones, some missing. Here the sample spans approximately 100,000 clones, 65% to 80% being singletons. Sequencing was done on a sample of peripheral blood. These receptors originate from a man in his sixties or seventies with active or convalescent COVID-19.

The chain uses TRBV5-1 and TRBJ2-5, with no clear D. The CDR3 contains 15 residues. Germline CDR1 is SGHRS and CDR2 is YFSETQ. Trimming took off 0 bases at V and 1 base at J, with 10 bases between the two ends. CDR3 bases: TGCGCCAGCAGCTTGGTAGCCCAGTCCCAAGAGACCCAGTACTTC. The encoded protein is CASSLVAQSQETQYF.

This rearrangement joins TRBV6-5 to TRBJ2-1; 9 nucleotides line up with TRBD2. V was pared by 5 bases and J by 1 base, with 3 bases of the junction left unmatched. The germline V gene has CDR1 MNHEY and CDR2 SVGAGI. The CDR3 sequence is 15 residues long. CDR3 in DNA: TGTGCCAGCAGTAAGACTAGCGGTTCCTACAATGAGCAGTTCTTC. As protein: CASSKTSGSYNEQFF.

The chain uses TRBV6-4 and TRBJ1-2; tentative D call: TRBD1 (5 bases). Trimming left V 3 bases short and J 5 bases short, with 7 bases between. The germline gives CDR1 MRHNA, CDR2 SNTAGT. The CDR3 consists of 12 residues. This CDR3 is CASSDGGYGYTF. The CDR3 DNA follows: TGTGCCAGCAGTGATGGGGGGTATGGCTACACCTTC.

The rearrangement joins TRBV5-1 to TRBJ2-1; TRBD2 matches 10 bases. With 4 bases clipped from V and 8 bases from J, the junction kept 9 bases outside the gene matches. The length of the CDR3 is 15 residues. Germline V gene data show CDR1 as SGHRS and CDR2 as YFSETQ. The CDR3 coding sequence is TGCGCCAGCAGCCTCCTAGCGGGAGTAATCCATGAGCAGTTCTTC. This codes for CASSLLAGVIHEQFF.

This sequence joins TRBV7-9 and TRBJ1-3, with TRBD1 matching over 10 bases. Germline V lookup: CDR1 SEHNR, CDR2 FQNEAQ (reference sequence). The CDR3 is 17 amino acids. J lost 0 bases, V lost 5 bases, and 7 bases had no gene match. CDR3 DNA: TGTGCCAGCAGCCGGGGGACAGGGGAAAGCTCTGGAAACACCATATATTTT. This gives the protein CASSRGTGESSGNTIYF.

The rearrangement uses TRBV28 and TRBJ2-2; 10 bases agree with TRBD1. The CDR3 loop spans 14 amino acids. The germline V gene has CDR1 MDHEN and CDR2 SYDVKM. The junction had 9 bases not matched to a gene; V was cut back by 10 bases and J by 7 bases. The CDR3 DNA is TGTGCCACCCATCGACAGGGGGCTGGCGGGGAGCTGTTTTTT. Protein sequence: CATHRQGAGGELFF.

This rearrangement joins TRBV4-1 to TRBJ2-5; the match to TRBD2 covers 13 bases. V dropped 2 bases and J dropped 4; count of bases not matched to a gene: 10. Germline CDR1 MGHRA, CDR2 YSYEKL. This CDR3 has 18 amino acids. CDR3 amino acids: CASSQLLAGGPRGETQYF. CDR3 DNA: TGCGCCAGCAGCCAACTACTAGCGGGGGGGCCTCGGGGAGAGACCCAGTACTTC.

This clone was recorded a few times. This chain's CDR3 is CASSERGLGELFF. Here the CDR3 DNA reads TGTGCCAGCAGTGAAAGGGGACTGGGGGAGCTGTTTTTT. The genes are TRBV6-1 and TRBJ2-2; a possible D gene is TRBD2 (6 bases). Trimming removed 2 bases from V and 8 bases from J, with 9 bases in between. This CDR3 is built from 13 residues. CDR1 MNHNS and CDR2 SASEGT come from the germline V gene.

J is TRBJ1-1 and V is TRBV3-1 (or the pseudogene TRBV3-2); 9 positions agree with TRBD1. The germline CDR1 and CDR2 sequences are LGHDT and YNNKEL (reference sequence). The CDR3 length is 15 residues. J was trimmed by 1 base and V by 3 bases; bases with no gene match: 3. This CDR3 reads CASSHSDRGNTEAFF. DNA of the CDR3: TGTGCCAGCAGCCACTCGGACAGGGGGAACACTGAAGCTTTCTTT.

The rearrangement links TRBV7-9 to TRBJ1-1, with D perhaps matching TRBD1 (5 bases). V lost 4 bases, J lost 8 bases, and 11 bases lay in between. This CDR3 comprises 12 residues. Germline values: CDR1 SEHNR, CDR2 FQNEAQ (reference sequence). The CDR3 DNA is TGTGCCAGCAGCTCTATGACAGAAGAAGCTTTCTTT. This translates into CASSSMTEEAFF.

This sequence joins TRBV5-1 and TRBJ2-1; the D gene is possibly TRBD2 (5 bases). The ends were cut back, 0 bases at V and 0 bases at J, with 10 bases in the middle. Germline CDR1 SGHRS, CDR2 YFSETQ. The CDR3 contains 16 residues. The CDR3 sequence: CASSLGADGSYNEQFF. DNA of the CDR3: TGCGCCAGCAGCTTGGGAGCGGATGGCTCCTACAATGAGCAGTTCTTC.

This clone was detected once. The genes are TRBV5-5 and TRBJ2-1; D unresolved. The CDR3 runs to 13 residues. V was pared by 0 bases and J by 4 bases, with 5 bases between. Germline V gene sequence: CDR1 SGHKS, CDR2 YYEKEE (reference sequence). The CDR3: CASSLGQYNEQFF. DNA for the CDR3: TGTGCCAGCAGCTTGGGCCAGTACAATGAGCAGTTCTTC.

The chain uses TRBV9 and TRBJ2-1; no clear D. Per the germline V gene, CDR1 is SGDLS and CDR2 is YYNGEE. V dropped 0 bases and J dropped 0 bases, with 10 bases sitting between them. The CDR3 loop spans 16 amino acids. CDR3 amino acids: CASSVEEESSYNEQFF. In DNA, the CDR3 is TGTGCCAGCAGCGTAGAAGAGGAGAGCTCCTACAATGAGCAGTTCTTC.

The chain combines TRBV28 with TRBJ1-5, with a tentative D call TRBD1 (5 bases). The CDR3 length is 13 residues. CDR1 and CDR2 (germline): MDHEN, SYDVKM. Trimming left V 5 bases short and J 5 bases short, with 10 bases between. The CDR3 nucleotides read TGTGCCAGCAGTGTTCTAGGGGATCAGCCCCAGCATTTT. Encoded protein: CASSVLGDQPQHF.

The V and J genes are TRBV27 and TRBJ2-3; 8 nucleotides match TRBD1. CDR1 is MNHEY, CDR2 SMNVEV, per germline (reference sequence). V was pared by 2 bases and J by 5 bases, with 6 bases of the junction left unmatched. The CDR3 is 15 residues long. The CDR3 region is CASSLPDRAKDTQYF. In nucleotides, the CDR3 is TGTGCCAGCAGTTTACCGGACAGGGCAAAAGATACGCAGTATTTT.

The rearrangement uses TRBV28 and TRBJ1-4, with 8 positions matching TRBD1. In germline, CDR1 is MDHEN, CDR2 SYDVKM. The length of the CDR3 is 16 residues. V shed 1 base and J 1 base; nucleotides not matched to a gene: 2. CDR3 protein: CASSLFGQGTNEKLFF. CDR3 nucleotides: TGTGCCAGCAGTTTATTCGGACAGGGAACTAATGAAAAACTGTTTTTT. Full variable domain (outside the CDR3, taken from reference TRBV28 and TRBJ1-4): DVKVTQSSRYLVKRTGEKVFLECVQDMDHENMFWYRQDPGLGLRLIYFSYDVKMKEKGDIPEGYSVSREKKERFSLILESASTNQTSMYLCASSLFGQGTNEKLFFGSGTQLSVL.

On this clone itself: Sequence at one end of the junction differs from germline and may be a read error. CDR3 residues: CASSDTWGTVDF. The CDR3 nucleotides read TGTGCCAGCAGTGACACCTGGGGGACAGTGGACTTC. J is TRBJ2-5 and V is TRBV25-1, with 7 bases aligning to TRBD1. The CDR3 contains 12 residues. The germline CDR1 and CDR2 sequences are MGHDK and SYGVNS.

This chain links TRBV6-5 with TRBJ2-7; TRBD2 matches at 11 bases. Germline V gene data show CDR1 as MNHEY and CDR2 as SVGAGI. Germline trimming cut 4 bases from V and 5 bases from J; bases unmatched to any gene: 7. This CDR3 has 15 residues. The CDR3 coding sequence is TGTGCCAGCAGTTTAGCACTAGCGGGGGAGGACGAGCAGTACTTC. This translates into CASSLALAGEDEQYF.

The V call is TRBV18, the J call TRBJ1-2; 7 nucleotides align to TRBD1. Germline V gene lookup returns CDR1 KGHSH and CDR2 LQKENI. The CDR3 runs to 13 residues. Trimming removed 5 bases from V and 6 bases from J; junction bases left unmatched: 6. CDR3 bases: TGTGCCAGCTCAGCCCGGGACAGCGATGGCTACACCTTC. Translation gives CASSARDSDGYTF.

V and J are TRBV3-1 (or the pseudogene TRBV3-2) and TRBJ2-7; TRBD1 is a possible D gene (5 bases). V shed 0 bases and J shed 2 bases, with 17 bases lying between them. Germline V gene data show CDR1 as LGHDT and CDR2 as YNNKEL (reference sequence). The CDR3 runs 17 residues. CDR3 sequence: CASSQDIRTPAPYEQYF. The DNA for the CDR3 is TGTGCCAGCAGCCAAGATATAAGGACACCAGCTCCCTACGAGCAGTACTTC.

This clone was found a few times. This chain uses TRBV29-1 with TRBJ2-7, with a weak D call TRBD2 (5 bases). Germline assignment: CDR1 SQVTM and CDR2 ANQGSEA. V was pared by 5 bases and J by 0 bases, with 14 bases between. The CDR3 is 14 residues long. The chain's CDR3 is CSVSGSGGSYEQYF. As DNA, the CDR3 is TGCAGCGTTTCGGGGTCAGGCGGCTCCTACGAGCAGTACTTC.

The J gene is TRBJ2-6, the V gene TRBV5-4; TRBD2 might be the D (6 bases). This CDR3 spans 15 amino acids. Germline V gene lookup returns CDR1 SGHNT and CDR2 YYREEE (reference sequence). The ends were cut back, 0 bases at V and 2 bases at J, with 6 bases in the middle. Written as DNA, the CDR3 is TGTGCCAGCAGCTTGGCGGGAGCTGGGGCCAACGTCCTGACTTTC. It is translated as CASSLAGAGANVLTF.

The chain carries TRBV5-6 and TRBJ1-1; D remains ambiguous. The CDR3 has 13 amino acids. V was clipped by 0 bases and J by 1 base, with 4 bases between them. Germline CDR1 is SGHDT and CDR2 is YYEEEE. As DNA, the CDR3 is TGTGCCAGCAGCTTGGACACGAACACTGAAGCTTTCTTT. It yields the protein CASSLDTNTEAFF.

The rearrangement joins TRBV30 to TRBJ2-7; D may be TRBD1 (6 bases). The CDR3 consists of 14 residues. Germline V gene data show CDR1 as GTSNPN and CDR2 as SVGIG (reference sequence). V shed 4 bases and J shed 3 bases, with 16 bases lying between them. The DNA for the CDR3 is TGTGCCTGGACCATGGACAGCGTAAACTACGAGCAGTACTTC. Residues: CAWTMDSVNYEQYF.

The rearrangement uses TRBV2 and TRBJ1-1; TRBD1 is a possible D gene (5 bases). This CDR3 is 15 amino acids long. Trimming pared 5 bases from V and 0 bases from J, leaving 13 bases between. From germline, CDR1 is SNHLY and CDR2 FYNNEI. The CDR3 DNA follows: TGTGCCAGCAGTAAAGGGGAGGATTTGAACACTGAAGCTTTCTTT. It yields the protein CASSKGEDLNTEAFF.

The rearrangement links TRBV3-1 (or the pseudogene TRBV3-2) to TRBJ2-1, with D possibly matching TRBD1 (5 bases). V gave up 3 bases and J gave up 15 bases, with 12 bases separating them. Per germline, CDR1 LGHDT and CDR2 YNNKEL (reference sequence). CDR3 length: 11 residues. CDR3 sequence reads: CASSQGLDAFF. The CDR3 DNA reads TGTGCCAGCAGCCAGGGGCTAGATGCGTTCTTC.

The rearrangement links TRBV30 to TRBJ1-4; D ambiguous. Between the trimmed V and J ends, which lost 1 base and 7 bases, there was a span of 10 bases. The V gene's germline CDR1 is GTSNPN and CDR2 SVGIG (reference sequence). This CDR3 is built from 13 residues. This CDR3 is CAWSDRFFEKLFF. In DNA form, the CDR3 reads TGTGCCTGGAGTGACAGATTTTTTGAAAAACTGTTTTTT.